Included here is one T cell receptor (beta chain) sequence, with context. Its antigen is not known. The data are from a study of cytotoxic CD8 clonotypes in ibrutinib-treated CLL. Study information: In all, about a dozen patients were relapsed/refractory, fewer than 16 were treatment-naive and 17 to 18 were IGHV unmutated. Recorded responses included 24 partial and 2 complete; following median approximately 5.5 years, roughly 15 stayed remitted and around 12 progressed. Overall study results and limits: While tracking circulating CD8+ T-cell counts, baseline clonality exceeded that of age-matched healthy donors.

The CDR3 totals 15 residues. From germline, CDR1 is SGHRS and CDR2 YFSETQ. Between the trimmed V and J ends, which lost 2 bases and 4 bases, there was a span of 12 bases. Target depth was 1 in 200,000 to 1 in 1 million T cells, about 10x per clonotype. Measured with immunoSEQ multiplex PCR; TCRdb has only the in-frame clones, and not every one. The sample shows 25,000 to 30,000 clones, 65% to 90% of them seen only once. The gene calls are TRBV5-1 and TRBJ1-4; perhaps TRBD1 as D (5 bases). The source is a human donor with chronic lymphocytic leukemia. The sample was PBMCs, taken after 24 months of ibrutinib treatment. In DNA form, the CDR3 reads TGCGCCAGCAGCTTTGCGGGACGGAGTAATGAAAAACTGTTTTTT. This sequence encodes CASSFAGRSNEKLFF.